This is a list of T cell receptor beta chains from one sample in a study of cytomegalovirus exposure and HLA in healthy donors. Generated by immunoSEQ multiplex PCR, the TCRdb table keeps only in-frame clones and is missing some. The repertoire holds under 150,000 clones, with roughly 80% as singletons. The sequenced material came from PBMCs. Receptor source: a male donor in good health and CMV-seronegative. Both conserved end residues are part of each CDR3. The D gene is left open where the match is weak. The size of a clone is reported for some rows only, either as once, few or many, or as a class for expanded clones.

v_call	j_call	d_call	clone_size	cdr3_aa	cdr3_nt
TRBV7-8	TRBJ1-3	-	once	CASSRGSGNTIYF	TGTGCCAGCTCGCGGGGCTCTGGAAACACCATATATTTT
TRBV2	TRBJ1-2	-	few	CASSVSGDGYTF	TGTGCCAGCAGTGTGTCCGGGGATGGCTACACCTTC
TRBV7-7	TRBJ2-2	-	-	CASSLEGRRGELFF	TGTGCTAGCAGCTTGGAAGGGAGGCGCGGGGAGCTGTTTTTT
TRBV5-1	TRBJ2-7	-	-	CASSLETTATYEQYF	TGCGCCAGCAGCTTGGAGACAACGGCCACCTACGAGCAGTACTTC
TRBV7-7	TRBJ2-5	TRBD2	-	CASSLLFSGGHRTETQYF	TGTGCTAGCAGCTTACTCTTTAGCGGGGGCCACAGAACAGAGACCCAGTACTTC
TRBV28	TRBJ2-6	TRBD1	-	CASTHRGSVGANVLTF	TGTGCCAGCACCCACAGGGGTTCGGTTGGGGCCAACGTCCTGACTTTC
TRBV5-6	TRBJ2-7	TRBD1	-	CASSLWPGTGVGWEQYF	TGTGCCAGCAGCTTGTGGCCGGGGACAGGGGTGGGGTGGGAGCAGTACTTC
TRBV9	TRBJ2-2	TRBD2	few	CASSDGTSYPGPDTGELFF	TGTGCCAGCAGTGACGGGACTAGCTACCCGGGACCTGACACCGGGGAGCTGTTTTTT
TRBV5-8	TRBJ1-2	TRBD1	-	CASSLVGTGFDGYTF	TGTGCCAGCAGCTTGGTTGGGACAGGGTTTGATGGCTACACCTTC
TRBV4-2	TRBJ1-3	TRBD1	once	CASSLRQGSGNTIYF	TGTGCCAGCAGCCTACGACAGGGTAGCGGAAACACCATATATTTT